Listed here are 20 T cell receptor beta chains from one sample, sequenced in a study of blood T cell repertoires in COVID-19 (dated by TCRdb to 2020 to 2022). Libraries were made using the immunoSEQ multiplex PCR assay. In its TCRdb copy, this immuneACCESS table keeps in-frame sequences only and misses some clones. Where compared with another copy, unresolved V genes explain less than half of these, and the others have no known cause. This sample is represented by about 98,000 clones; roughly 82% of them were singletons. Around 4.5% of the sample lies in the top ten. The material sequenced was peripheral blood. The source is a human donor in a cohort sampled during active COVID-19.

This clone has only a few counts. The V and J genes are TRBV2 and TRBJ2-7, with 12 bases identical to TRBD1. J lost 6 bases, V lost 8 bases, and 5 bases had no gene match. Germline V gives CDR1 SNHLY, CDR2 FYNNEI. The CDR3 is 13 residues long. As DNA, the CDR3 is TGTGCCAGCCGGGACAGGGGGCTTGGCGAGCAGTACTTC. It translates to CASRDRGLGEQYF. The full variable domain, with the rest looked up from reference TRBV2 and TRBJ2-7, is EPEVTQTPSHQVTQMGQEVILRCVPISNHLYFYWYRQILGQKVEFLVSFYNNEISEKSEIFDDQFSVERPDGSNFTLKIRSTKLEDSAMYFCASRDRGLGEQYFGPGTRLTVT.

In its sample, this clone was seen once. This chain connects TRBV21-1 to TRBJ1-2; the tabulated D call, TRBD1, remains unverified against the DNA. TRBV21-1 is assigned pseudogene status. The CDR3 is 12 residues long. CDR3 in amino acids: CARQPGNYGYTF. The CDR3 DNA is TGTGCGAGGCAGCCAGGGAACTATGGCTACACCTTC.

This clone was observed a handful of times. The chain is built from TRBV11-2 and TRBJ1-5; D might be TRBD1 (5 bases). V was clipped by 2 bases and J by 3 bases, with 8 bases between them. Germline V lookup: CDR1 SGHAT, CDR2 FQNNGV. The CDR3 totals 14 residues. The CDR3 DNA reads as TGTGCCAGCAGCTTAACACAGGACAATCAGCCCCAGCATTTT. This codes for CASSLTQDNQPQHF.

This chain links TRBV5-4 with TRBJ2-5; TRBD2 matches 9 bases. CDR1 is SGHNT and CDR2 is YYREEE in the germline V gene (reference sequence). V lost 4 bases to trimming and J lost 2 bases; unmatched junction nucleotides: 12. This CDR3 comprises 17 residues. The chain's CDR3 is CASSGGRGGAGQETQYF. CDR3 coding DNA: TGTGCCAGCAGCGGGGGTCGCGGGGGGGCCGGGCAAGAGACCCAGTACTTC. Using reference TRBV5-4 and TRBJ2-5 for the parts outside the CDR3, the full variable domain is ETGVTQSPTHLIKTRGQQVTLRCSSQSGHNTVSWYQQALGQGPQFIFQYYREEENGRGNFPPRFSGLQFPNYSSELNVNALELDDSALYLCASSGGRGGAGQETQYFGPGTRLLVL.

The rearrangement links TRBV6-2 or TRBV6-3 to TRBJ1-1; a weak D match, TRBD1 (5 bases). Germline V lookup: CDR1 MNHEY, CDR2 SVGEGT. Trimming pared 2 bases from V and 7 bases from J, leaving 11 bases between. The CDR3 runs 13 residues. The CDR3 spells CASSYGGFGEAFF. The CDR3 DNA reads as TGTGCCAGCAGTTACGGGGGGTTTGGTGAAGCTTTCTTT.

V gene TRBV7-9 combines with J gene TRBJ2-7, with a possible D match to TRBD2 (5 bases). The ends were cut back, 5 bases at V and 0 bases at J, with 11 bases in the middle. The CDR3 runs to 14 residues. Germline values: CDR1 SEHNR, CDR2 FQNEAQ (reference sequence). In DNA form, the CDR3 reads TGTGCCAGCAGCCCCGGGATTGACTCCTACGAGCAGTACTTC. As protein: CASSPGIDSYEQYF.

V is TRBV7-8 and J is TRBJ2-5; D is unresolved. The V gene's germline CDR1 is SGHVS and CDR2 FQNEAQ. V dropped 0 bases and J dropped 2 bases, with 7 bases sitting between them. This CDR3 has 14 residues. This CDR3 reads CASSLAPAQETQYF. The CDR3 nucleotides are TGTGCCAGCAGCTTAGCTCCCGCGCAAGAGACCCAGTACTTC.

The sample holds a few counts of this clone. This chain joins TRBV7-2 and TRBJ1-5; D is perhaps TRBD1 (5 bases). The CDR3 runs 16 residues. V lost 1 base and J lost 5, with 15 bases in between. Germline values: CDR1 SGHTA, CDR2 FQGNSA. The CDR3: CASSLGGWGLDQPQHF. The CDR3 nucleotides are TGTGCCAGCAGCTTAGGTGGTTGGGGACTTGATCAGCCCCAGCATTTT.

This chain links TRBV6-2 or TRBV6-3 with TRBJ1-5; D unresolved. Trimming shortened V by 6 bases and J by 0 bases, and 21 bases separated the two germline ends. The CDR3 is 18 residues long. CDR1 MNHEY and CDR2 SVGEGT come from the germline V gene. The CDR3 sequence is CASSPNYSGGNSNQPQHF. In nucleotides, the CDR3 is TGTGCCAGCAGCCCCAATTACAGCGGAGGGAATAGCAATCAGCCCCAGCATTTT.

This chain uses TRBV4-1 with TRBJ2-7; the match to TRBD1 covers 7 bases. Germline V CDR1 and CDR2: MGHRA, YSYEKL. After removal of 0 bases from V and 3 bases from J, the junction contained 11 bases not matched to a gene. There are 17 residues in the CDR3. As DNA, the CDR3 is TGCGCCAGCAGCCAAGAACCCCCGGGACAGATAATCTACGAGCAGTACTTC. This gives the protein CASSQEPPGQIIYEQYF.

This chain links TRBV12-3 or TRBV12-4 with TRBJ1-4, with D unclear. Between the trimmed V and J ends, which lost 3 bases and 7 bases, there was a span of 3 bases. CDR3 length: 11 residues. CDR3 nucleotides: TGTGCCAGCAGTTTTCGTGAAAAACTGTTTTTT. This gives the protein CASSFREKLFF.

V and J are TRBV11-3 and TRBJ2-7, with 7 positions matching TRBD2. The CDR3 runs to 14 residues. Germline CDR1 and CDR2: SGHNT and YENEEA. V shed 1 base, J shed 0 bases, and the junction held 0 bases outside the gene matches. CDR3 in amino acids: CASSLGGGSYEQYF. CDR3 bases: TGTGCCAGCAGCTTAGGGGGGGGCTCCTACGAGCAGTACTTC.

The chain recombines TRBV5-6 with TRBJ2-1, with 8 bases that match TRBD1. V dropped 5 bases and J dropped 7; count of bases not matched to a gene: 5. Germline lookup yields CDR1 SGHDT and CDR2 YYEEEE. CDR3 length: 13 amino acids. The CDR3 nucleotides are TGTGCCAGCAGAGGGACAGGAAAAAATGAGCAGTTCTTC. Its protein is CASRGTGKNEQFF.

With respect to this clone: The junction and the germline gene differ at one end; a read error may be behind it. DNA for the CDR3: TGTGCCAGCAGTTTGAAACCAGGGGACACCTTGGACTTT. It encodes CASSLKPGDTLDF. The chain joins TRBV6-5 to TRBJ1-6; TRBD1 might be the D (6 bases). Germline values: CDR1 MNHEY, CDR2 SVGAGI. The CDR3 contains 13 residues.

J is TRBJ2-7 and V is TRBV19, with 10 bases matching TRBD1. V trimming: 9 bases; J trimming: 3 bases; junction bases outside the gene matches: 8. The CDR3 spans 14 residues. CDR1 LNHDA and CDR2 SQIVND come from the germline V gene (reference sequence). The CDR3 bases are TGTGCCAGCTCGGACAGGGGGGGAATCTACGAGCAGTACTTC. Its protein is CASSDRGGIYEQYF.

Here the CDR3 reads CASSQDSSYEQYF. As DNA, the CDR3 is TGTGCCAGCAGCCAAGACAGCTCCTACGAGCAGTACTTC. V and J are TRBV3-1 (or the pseudogene TRBV3-2) and TRBJ2-7; no clear D. The CDR3 runs to 13 residues. V was clipped by 0 bases and J by 0 bases, with 3 bases between them. Per germline, CDR1 LGHDT and CDR2 YNNKEL (reference sequence).

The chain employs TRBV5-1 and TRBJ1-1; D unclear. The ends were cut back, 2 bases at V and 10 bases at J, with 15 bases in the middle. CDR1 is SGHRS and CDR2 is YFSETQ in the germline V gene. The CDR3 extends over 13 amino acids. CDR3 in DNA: TGCGCCAGCAGCTTAGCAGGCGGACTAGGAGCTTTCTTT. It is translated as CASSLAGGLGAFF.

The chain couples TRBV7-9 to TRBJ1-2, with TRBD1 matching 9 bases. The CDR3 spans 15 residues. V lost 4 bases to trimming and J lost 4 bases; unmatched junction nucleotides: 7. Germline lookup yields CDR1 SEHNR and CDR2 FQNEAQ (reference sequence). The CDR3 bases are TGTGCCAGCAGCTCCACAGGGGGCAATGGCTATGGCTACACCTTC. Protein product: CASSSTGGNGYGYTF.

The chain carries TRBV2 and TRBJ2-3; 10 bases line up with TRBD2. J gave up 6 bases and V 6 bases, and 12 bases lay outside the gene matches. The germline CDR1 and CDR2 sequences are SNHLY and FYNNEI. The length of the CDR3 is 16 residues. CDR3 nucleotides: TGTGCCAGCAGATCGTTGAGCGGGGGGGCTGGGGATACGCAGTATTTT. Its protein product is CASRSLSGGAGDTQYF.

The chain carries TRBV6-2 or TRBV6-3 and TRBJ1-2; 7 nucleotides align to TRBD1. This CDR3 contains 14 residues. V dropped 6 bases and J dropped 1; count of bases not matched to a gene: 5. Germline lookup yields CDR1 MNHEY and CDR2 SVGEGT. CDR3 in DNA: TGTGCCAGCAGGTACAGGGGAAGTAACTATGGCTACACCTTC. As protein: CASRYRGSNYGYTF.